A single sample is the source of the 31 T cell receptor beta chains below, sequenced in a study of response to subunit inactivated influenza vaccine. One entry per CDR3 protein, called by TCRdb with MiXCR from the RT-PCR reads. The repertoire holds 500,000 to 700,000 distinct CDR3 sequences, roughly 23% seen once, with 2.8% in the top ten. This sample was shared with a second study, whose subject was T cells expressing NK-cell markers. That source adds: Production of TCR beta cDNA relied on 5'RACE template switching with UMIs.

This sample comprised CD4+ T cells sorted from PBMCs, obtained roughly 12 days after vaccination. These receptors were taken from a man aged 50-59 years who received an inactivated influenza vaccine.

This clonotype was seen more than once but under ten times. The chain combines TRBV6-1 with TRBJ2-1, with TRBD2 matching over 13 bases. CDR1 is MNHNS and CDR2 is SASEGT in the germline V gene. With V trimmed by 6 bases and J by 7 bases, 9 bases remained unmatched. This CDR3 spans 16 amino acids. Here the CDR3 DNA reads TGTGCCAGCAGCTCCAAACTAGCGGGAGGGCCAAATGAGCAGTTCTTC. It translates to CASSSKLAGGPNEQFF.

This clonotype was detected only a few times. V gene TRBV9 combines with J gene TRBJ1-1; no clear D gene. Germline assignment: CDR1 SGDLS and CDR2 YYNGEE. V was pared by 0 bases and J by 2 bases, with 5 bases between. The CDR3 totals 13 residues. CDR3 protein: CASSVEKNTEAFF. As DNA, the CDR3 is TGTGCCAGCAGCGTAGAGAAAAACACTGAAGCTTTCTTT.

The table lists this clonotype with many counts. The chain carries TRBV11-2 and TRBJ2-1, with D possibly TRBD1 on 5 matching bases. This CDR3 has 11 amino acids. Germline CDR1 reads SGHAT; CDR2 reads FQNNGV. V lost 6 bases and J 7 bases, leaving 7 bases between the germline ends. CDR3 amino acids: CASSRGNEQFF. Here the CDR3 DNA reads TGTGCCAGCAGTAGGGGAAATGAGCAGTTCTTC.

This clonotype was seen a handful of times. The V gene is TRBV29-1, the J gene TRBJ2-3; unclear D gene. The CDR3 has 16 amino acids. Between the trimmed V and J ends, which lost 6 bases and 1 base, there was a span of 20 bases. CDR1 SQVTM and CDR2 ANQGSEA come from the germline V gene. This CDR3 is CSVASTGRGGTDTQYF. The CDR3, as DNA: TGCAGCGTCGCAAGCACGGGTAGAGGTGGCACAGATACGCAGTATTTT.

This clonotype was observed a few times. The genes are TRBV11-2 and TRBJ2-5, with unresolved D. The CDR3 is 12 residues long. Germline V gives CDR1 SGHAT, CDR2 FQNNGV. The germline V and J ends were trimmed by 4 bases and 7 bases, with 10 bases remaining between them. The chain's CDR3 is CASSSPARTQYF. CDR3 nucleotides: TGTGCCAGCAGCTCCCCAGCCAGGACCCAGTACTTC.

This clonotype appeared many times. V usage is TRBV4-2 and J usage is TRBJ2-5, with D unresolved. The CDR3 contains 13 residues. Germline CDR1 LGHNA, CDR2 YNFKEQ. The germline V and J ends were trimmed by 0 bases and 5 bases, with 7 bases remaining between them. The CDR3 reads CASSQDIGETQYF. For the CDR3, the DNA is TGTGCCAGCAGCCAAGATATCGGCGAGACCCAGTACTTC.

This rearrangement joins TRBV28 to TRBJ2-2; tentative D call: TRBD1 (6 bases). The V and J ends lost 8 bases and 7 bases respectively, with 17 bases between them. CDR1 is MDHEN, CDR2 SYDVKM, per germline. The CDR3 totals 14 residues. In DNA form, the CDR3 reads TGTGCCAGCTTAGCCGGGACACTACTCGGGGAGCTGTTTTTT. It encodes CASLAGTLLGELFF.

This clonotype came up a few times. This chain links TRBV5-1 with TRBJ1-3; D unresolved. The length of the CDR3 is 16 residues. Trimming took off 0 bases at V and 7 bases at J, with 17 bases between the two ends. Germline-derived CDR1 and CDR2 are SGHRS and YFSETQ. The CDR3 sequence is CASSLVYGRRGNTIYF. The DNA of the CDR3 is TGCGCCAGCAGCTTGGTCTACGGCCGGAGAGGGAACACCATATATTTT.

This clonotype was counted a few times. This CDR3 is CSVAGTGTDTQYF. The CDR3, as DNA: TGCAGCGTTGCCGGGACAGGGACAGATACGCAGTATTTT. The chain joins TRBV29-1 to TRBJ2-3, with 9 bases aligning to TRBD1. V lost 4 bases, J lost 3 bases, and 2 bases stayed unmatched. Germline V gene sequence: CDR1 SQVTM, CDR2 ANQGSEA. CDR3 length: 13 residues.

This chain connects TRBV29-1 to TRBJ2-1; perhaps TRBD2 as D (5 bases). CDR1 is SQVTM and CDR2 is ANQGSEA in the germline V gene. V was shortened by 5 bases and J by 5 bases, with 16 bases between the two germline ends. The CDR3 has 14 amino acids. CDR3 protein: CSVLRLAHNNEQFF. CDR3 nucleotides: TGCAGCGTTCTCCGGCTAGCCCACAACAATGAGCAGTTCTTC.

This clonotype was picked up many times. The DNA for the CDR3 is TGTGCCATCAGCGAAGACACTGAGCAGTTCTTC. This gives the protein CAISEDTEQFF. The genes are TRBV10-3 and TRBJ2-1; D not certain. Germline-derived CDR1 and CDR2 are ENHRY and SYGVKD. The CDR3 sequence is 11 residues long. V shed 6 bases and J shed 9 bases, with 9 bases lying between them.

This clonotype was detected many times. The chain joins TRBV24-1 to TRBJ1-1; D not resolved. Germline assignment: CDR1 KGHDR and CDR2 SFDVKD. V was clipped by 3 bases and J by 0 bases, with 4 bases between them. The CDR3 length is 13 residues. CDR3 protein: CATSDTLNTEAFF. CDR3 nucleotides: TGTGCCACCAGTGATACGTTGAACACTGAAGCTTTCTTT.

This clonotype has more than one count but fewer than ten. This chain connects TRBV11-2 to TRBJ1-3, with D perhaps TRBD1 (6 bases). The CDR3 has 17 amino acids. Germline values: CDR1 SGHAT, CDR2 FQNNGV. The ends were cut back, 3 bases at V and 2 bases at J, with 17 bases in the middle. The DNA of the CDR3 is TGTGCCAGCAGCTTCAGGGGCCCCCGAGAGGCTGGAAACACCATATATTTT. It translates to CASSFRGPREAGNTIYF.

This sequence joins TRBV27 and TRBJ2-7; D is tentatively TRBD1 or TRBD2 (5 bases each). The length of the CDR3 is 14 residues. Germline V gives CDR1 MNHEY, CDR2 SMNVEV (reference sequence). Trimming cost V 6 bases and J 2 bases, with 14 bases left between them. In DNA, the CDR3 is TGTGCCAGCAGGAGGGGCGGTCCTCCCTACGAGCAGTACTTC. Translation gives CASRRGGPPYEQYF.

The chain has TRBV6-1 and TRBJ2-3; a possible D gene is TRBD2 (6 bases). CDR1 is MNHNS, CDR2 SASEGT, per germline. The CDR3 is made up of 15 amino acids. V was pared by 6 bases and J by 3 bases, with 16 bases between. The CDR3 coding sequence is TGTGCCAGCAGAGGGGAGGTCCTAGGAACAGATACGCAGTATTTT. Encoded protein: CASRGEVLGTDTQYF.

The table lists this clonotype with a few counts. This chain links TRBV29-1 with TRBJ2-5, with D perhaps matching TRBD1 or TRBD2 (6 bases each). Trimming pared 4 bases from V and 3 bases from J, leaving 18 bases between. Germline V gives CDR1 SQVTM, CDR2 ANQGSEA. This CDR3 has 15 amino acids. This CDR3 is CSVGGEYRDEETQYF. The CDR3 DNA reads TGCAGCGTTGGGGGGGAGTACAGGGATGAAGAGACCCAGTACTTC. The full variable domain, with the rest looked up from reference TRBV29-1 and TRBJ2-5, is SAVISQKPSRDICQRGTSLTIQCQVDSQVTMMFWYRQQPGQSLTLIATANQGSEATYESGFVIDKFPISRPNLTFSTLTVSNMSPEDSSIYLCSVGGEYRDEETQYFGPGTRLLVL.

V usage is TRBV24-1 and J usage is TRBJ2-3; D might be TRBD1 (5 bases). CDR3 length equals 13 residues. From germline, CDR1 is KGHDR and CDR2 SFDVKD. V lost 4 bases to trimming and J lost 7 bases, with 11 bases between them. This CDR3 reads CATSDNDRNTQYF. The CDR3 region has the DNA TGTGCCACCAGTGACAATGACAGAAATACGCAGTATTTT.

This clonotype was observed at least ten times. This rearrangement joins TRBV5-5 to TRBJ1-5; 10 nucleotides match TRBD1. The germline V gene encodes CDR1 SGHKS and CDR2 YYEKEE (reference sequence). The V segment lost 4 bases and the J segment 2 bases; nucleotides outside the gene matches: 12. This CDR3 region has 18 residues. The CDR3 nucleotides read TGTGCCAGCAGCGCCCGACGGACAGGGGGAAGTGGCAATCAGCCCCAGCATTTT. Translating it yields CASSARRTGGSGNQPQHF. Drawing the rest from reference TRBV5-5 and TRBJ1-5, the complete variable domain is DAGVTQSPTHLIKTRGQQVTLRCSPISGHKSVSWYQQVLGQGPQFIFQYYEKEERGRGNFPDRFSARQFPNYSSELNVNALLLGDSALYLCASSARRTGGSGNQPQHFGDGTRLSIL.

J is TRBJ2-2 and V is TRBV11-2, with TRBD1 identical over 10 bases. There are 16 residues in the CDR3. Germline CDR1 is SGHAT and CDR2 is FQNNGV. Trimming cost V 5 bases and J 5 bases; bases outside gene matches: 8. CDR3 DNA sequence: TGTGCCAGCAGCAGAAGACAGGGGGCCGGGACCGGGGAGCTGTTTTTT. Residues: CASSRRQGAGTGELFF.

This clonotype turned up a few times. The chain combines TRBV4-1 with TRBJ2-7; D gene ambiguous. The CDR3 length is 16 residues. Germline assignment: CDR1 MGHRA and CDR2 YSYEKL. V was trimmed by 1 base and J by 3 bases, leaving 16 bases between them. The CDR3 DNA sequence: TGCGCCAGCAGCCAAGGGTACACGGCGAACCTCTACGAGCAGTACTTC. Translating it yields CASSQGYTANLYEQYF.

V and J are TRBV5-1 and TRBJ2-5, with 8 nucleotides matching TRBD2. Unmatched junction bases numbered 6, after V lost 0 bases and J lost 5 bases. Germline CDR1 SGHRS, CDR2 YFSETQ. CDR3 length: 15 amino acids. CDR3 protein: CASSLAGTRDETQYF. The CDR3 DNA sequence: TGCGCCAGCAGCTTGGCAGGGACTAGGGACGAGACCCAGTACTTC.

The chain couples TRBV2 to TRBJ2-1; D uncertain. Trimming removed 3 bases at V and 5 bases at J, with 8 bases between. The CDR3 has 13 residues. Germline V gene data show CDR1 as SNHLY and CDR2 as FYNNEI. This CDR3 reads CASSEERNNEQFF. Here the CDR3 DNA reads TGTGCCAGCAGTGAGGAAAGAAACAATGAGCAGTTCTTC. Together with reference TRBV2 and TRBJ2-1, the CDR3 gives the full variable domain: EPEVTQTPSHQVTQMGQEVILRCVPISNHLYFYWYRQILGQKVEFLVSFYNNEISEKSEIFDDQFSVERPDGSNFTLKIRSTKLEDSAMYFCASSEERNNEQFFGPGTRLTVL.

The V call is TRBV12-3 or TRBV12-4, the J call TRBJ1-4, with D possibly TRBD1 on 5 matching bases. V lost 2 bases and J 8 bases, leaving 9 bases between the germline ends. This CDR3 comprises 13 residues. CDR3 DNA sequence: TGTGCCAGCAGTTTAAGACAGAACGAAAAACTGTTTTTT. Its translation is CASSLRQNEKLFF.

This clonotype was recorded a few times. The V and J genes are TRBV5-4 and TRBJ2-5, with TRBD2 matching 14 bases. With V trimmed by 1 base and J by 6 bases, 8 bases remained unmatched. Germline loops: CDR1 SGHNT, CDR2 YYREEE (reference sequence). The CDR3 has 17 amino acids. Here the CDR3 DNA reads TGTGCCAGCAGCTTGCTGACTAGCGGGGGGGCACTGCAGACCCAGTACTTC. It translates to CASSLLTSGGALQTQYF.

This clonotype showed up many times. The chain is built from TRBV5-5 and TRBJ2-3, with D possibly being TRBD2 (6 bases). The CDR3 is 15 amino acids. Trimming took off 2 bases at V and 2 bases at J, with 12 bases between the two ends. CDR1 is SGHKS, CDR2 YYEKEE, per germline (reference sequence). The CDR3 DNA follows: TGTGCCAGCAGCTTTAGCGGAGCCCCCACAGATACGCAGTATTTT. Translating gives CASSFSGAPTDTQYF.

This clonotype was observed a few times. The chain combines TRBV9 with TRBJ2-2, with D perhaps TRBD2 (7 bases). V was trimmed by 1 base and J by 2 bases, leaving 12 bases between them. Germline-derived CDR1 and CDR2 are SGDLS and YYNGEE. The CDR3 runs 16 residues. CDR3 coding DNA: TGTGCCAGCAGCGTATCGGGGGGCCGAAACACCGGGGAGCTGTTTTTT. Amino acid sequence: CASSVSGGRNTGELFF.

The chain employs TRBV28 and TRBJ2-7; D unresolved. V was cut by 7 bases and J by 2 bases, with 15 bases left in between. Germline CDR1 MDHEN, CDR2 SYDVKM. This CDR3 comprises 14 residues. The CDR3 region has the DNA TGTGCCAGCAACTCGGGCGGAGCTGCCTACGAGCAGTACTTC. Translating gives CASNSGGAAYEQYF. The full variable domain, in which reference TRBV28 and TRBJ2-7 provide the parts outside the CDR3, is DVKVTQSSRYLVKRTGEKVFLECVQDMDHENMFWYRQDPGLGLRLIYFSYDVKMKEKGDIPEGYSVSREKKERFSLILESASTNQTSMYLCASNSGGAAYEQYFGPGTRLTVT.

The CDR3 sequence is CASSLDPAPSYEQYF. The CDR3 DNA reads as TGTGCCAGCAGCTTAGACCCGGCCCCCTCCTACGAGCAGTACTTC. J is TRBJ2-7 and V is TRBV7-9; D unclear. Between the trimmed V and J ends, which lost 1 base and 0 bases, there was a span of 10 bases. This CDR3 is 15 amino acids long. Germline assignment: CDR1 SEHNR and CDR2 FQNEAQ (reference sequence).

The chain recombines TRBV7-2 with TRBJ1-6; no definite D call. V gave up 5 bases and J gave up 10 bases, with 6 bases separating them. Per germline, CDR1 SGHTA and CDR2 FQGNSA. This CDR3 comprises 11 residues. For the CDR3, the DNA is TGTGCCAGCAGCGCCGGGTCACCCCTCCACTTT. Amino acid sequence: CASSAGSPLHF. The complete variable domain, with remaining parts taken from reference TRBV7-2 and TRBJ1-6, reads GAGVSQSPSNKVTEKGKDVELRCDPISGHTALYWYRQSLGQGLEFLIYFQGNSAPDKSGLPSDRFSAERTGGSVSTLTIQRTQQEDSAVYLCASSAGSPLHFGNGTRLTVT.

The genes are TRBV6-5 and TRBJ2-3, with 8 bases matching TRBD2. The CDR3 sequence is 15 residues long. V gave up 0 bases and J gave up 6 bases; unmatched junction bases: 5. Germline loops: CDR1 MNHEY, CDR2 SVGAGI. CDR3 coding DNA: TGTGCCAGCAGTTACTCACTAGCGGTCTCGGATACGCAGTATTTT. This gives the protein CASSYSLAVSDTQYF.

This clonotype was seen a few times. The chain uses TRBV6-5 and TRBJ2-3; no firm D call. Germline lookup yields CDR1 MNHEY and CDR2 SVGAGI. This CDR3 has 15 residues. Trimming left V 0 bases short and J 4 bases short, with 11 bases between. The CDR3 protein is CASSYSPRRADTQYF. The CDR3 region has the DNA TGTGCCAGCAGTTACTCCCCTCGAAGGGCAGATACGCAGTATTTT.